Included here is one T cell receptor beta chain sequence, with context. This specimen belongs to a study of control samples from healthy donors and cancer patients. This CDR3 region has 14 residues. Germline CDR1 is LNHDA and CDR2 is SQIVND (reference sequence). V lost 2 bases to trimming and J lost 3 bases, with 10 bases between them. Using immunoSEQ multiplex PCR, the repertoire was profiled, and TCRdb retains in-frame clones only, with some absent. The sample lists 80,000 to 100,000 clones, roughly 88% occurring once. The sequence derives from a man aged 25-45 years in good health. The chain combines TRBV19 with TRBJ1-2; unclear D gene. What was sequenced was blood. The CDR3 DNA reads as TGTGCCAGTAGTATACAGAGCGGGGACTATGGCTACACCTTC. The encoded protein is CASSIQSGDYGYTF.